This note documents a single T cell receptor beta chain sequence. V shed 1 base, J shed 2 bases, and the junction held 9 bases outside the gene matches. The CDR3 has 18 residues. In germline, CDR1 is SGHAT, CDR2 FQNNGV. This entry is derived from a study of blood T cell repertoires in COVID-19. Original processing methods: Amplifying reference gene primers gave estimates of nucleated cell counts. Assay used: immunoSEQ multiplex PCR; TCRdb lists only in-frame clones, some missing. The V and J calls and the clone size are those of that table, but D and trimming were determined from the DNA. In the table there are roughly 350,000 clones, about 92% of which are singletons. The participants were between roughly 18 and 100 years old and came from 24 US areas. Participant-given clinical history determined each cohort assignment. Before being deemed recovered, Cohort 3 donors had two negative PCRs, clearance, or symptom resolution.

This clonotype was sampled from a woman aged 25 to 39 who had recovered from COVID-19. The specimen was PBMCs or T cells enriched from blood (not recorded which). This chain links TRBV11-2 with TRBJ2-3; 10 bases map to TRBD2. The CDR3 region is CASSLALLAGGPTDTQYF. The DNA of the CDR3 is TGTGCCAGCAGCTTAGCCCTCTTAGCGGGGGGCCCCACAGATACGCAGTATTTT.